Each of the 21 T cell receptor beta chains below was sequenced from the same sample in a study of radiotherapy plus CTLA-4 blockade in lung cancer (dated by TCRdb to the late 2010s). Libraries were prepared through the immunoSEQ multiplex PCR assay. Entries here come from immuneACCESS through TCRdb and include only in-frame sequences with V and J called. Some clones fail to appear in such tables; in the studies checked, an unresolved V gene covers under half of the shortfall, and the cause of the remainder is unknown. The sample table shows about 97,000 clones, and approximately 74% are seen once. The ten largest clones add up to about 3% of the sample. Source: peripheral blood, taken from a patient treated with radiotherapy plus ipilimumab. The receptors here all came from a human donor with non-small cell lung cancer who had a partial response to radiotherapy plus ipilimumab. Some clones in this sample may be carry-over from other donors' samples.

On this clone itself: Within the sample, other DNA sequences also encode this same CDR3. The V and J genes are TRBV5-6 and TRBJ1-3, with 7 bases matching TRBD1. J lost 4 bases, V lost 4 bases, and 8 bases had no gene match. Germline lookup yields CDR1 SGHDT and CDR2 YYEEEE. The CDR3 length is 15 residues. The CDR3 bases are TGTGCCAGCAGCACCCGGACAGGTAAAGGAAACACCATATATTTT. Its protein product is CASSTRTGKGNTIYF.

Points on this clone: Other DNA sequences in this sample translate to the same CDR3. This chain joins TRBV19 and TRBJ2-7, with a tentative D call TRBD1 (6 bases). Germline CDR1 LNHDA, CDR2 SQIVND (reference sequence). The V gene lost 2 bases and the J gene lost 4 bases, with 12 bases spanning the gap. The CDR3 is 14 residues long. The CDR3 here is CASSITGINYEQYF. The CDR3 DNA follows: TGTGCCAGTAGTATAACAGGGATAAATTACGAGCAGTACTTC. Variable domain in full (rest from reference TRBV19 and TRBJ2-7): DGGITQSPKYLFRKEGQNVTLSCEQNLNHDAMYWYRQDPGQGLRLIYYSQIVNDFQKGDIAEGYSVSREKKESFPLTVTSAQKNPTAFYLCASSITGINYEQYFGPGTRLTVT.

This clone has a handful of counts. The chain carries TRBV2 and TRBJ2-5; TRBD2 might be the D (7 bases). Germline CDR1 and CDR2: SNHLY and FYNNEI. The V and J ends lost 2 bases and 4 bases respectively, with 14 bases between them. CDR3 size: 15 residues. The CDR3 nucleotides are TGTGCCAGCAGTGAAAGTGGGGGGGCTTTAGAGACCCAGTACTTC. This translates into CASSESGGALETQYF.

CDR3 sequence reads: CASSLTGTTGGGGYTF. The CDR3 DNA reads TGTGCCAGCAGCTTGACCGGGACAACAGGGGGGGGTGGCTACACCTTC. The chain links TRBV7-2 to TRBJ1-2; TRBD1 matches at 8 bases. V was clipped by 3 bases and J by 7 bases; unmatched bases: 13. The CDR3 spans 16 residues. CDR1 is SGHTA and CDR2 is FQGNSA in the germline V gene.

The rearrangement uses TRBV14 and TRBJ1-1; unclear D gene. CDR3 length: 14 amino acids. Trimming took 2 bases from V and 7 from J, leaving 14 bases between them. Germline assignment: CDR1 SGHDN and CDR2 FVKESK. The CDR3 sequence: CASSQSHGRIEAFF. In DNA, the CDR3 is TGTGCCAGCAGCCAATCTCACGGGAGGATTGAAGCTTTCTTT. The full variable domain, in which reference TRBV14 and TRBJ1-1 provide the parts outside the CDR3, is EAGVTQFPSHSVIEKGQTVTLRCDPISGHDNLYWYRRVMGKEIKFLLHFVKESKQDESGMPNNRFLAERTGGTYSTLKVQPAELEDSGVYFCASSQSHGRIEAFFGQGTRLTVV.

The chain links TRBV7-2 to TRBJ1-2; 7 positions match TRBD1. Trimming took 5 bases from V and 8 from J; bases not matched to a gene: 17. Germline loops: CDR1 SGHTA, CDR2 FQGNSA. The CDR3 sequence is 16 residues long. The CDR3 coding sequence is TGTGCCAGCAGCCGACAATCCGACAGGGCGGTATGGGGCTACACCTTC. Encoded protein: CASSRQSDRAVWGYTF.

This chain uses TRBV29-1 with TRBJ1-1, with D uncertain. V was trimmed by 2 bases and J by 4 bases, leaving 11 bases between them. CDR1 is SQVTM, CDR2 ANQGSEA, per germline. There are 13 residues in the CDR3. The CDR3 protein is CSVEWGVSTEAFF. The CDR3 DNA reads as TGCAGCGTTGAATGGGGAGTTAGCACTGAAGCTTTCTTT.

The sample holds a few counts of this clone. The chain couples TRBV4-1 to TRBJ1-2; 9 bases match TRBD1. Germline-derived CDR1 and CDR2 are MGHRA and YSYEKL. The CDR3 runs to 16 residues. V dropped 0 bases and J dropped 8; count of bases not matched to a gene: 10. The CDR3 nucleotides are TGCGCCAGCAGCCAAGATCTAATCGGGACAGGGCGCGGCTACACCTTC. This gives the protein CASSQDLIGTGRGYTF.

The chain links TRBV19 to TRBJ2-7, with 7 bases that match TRBD1. Looked up from germline, CDR1 is LNHDA and CDR2 is SQIVND (reference sequence). Unmatched junction bases numbered 11, after V lost 3 bases and J lost 6 bases. This CDR3 spans 15 amino acids. CDR3 coding DNA: TGTGCCAGTAGTATCGGACGGGACAGATCGGGCGAGCAGTACTTC. The encoded protein is CASSIGRDRSGEQYF.

The chain employs TRBV28 and TRBJ1-2; no reliable D call. The V gene's germline CDR1 is MDHEN and CDR2 SYDVKM. The CDR3 totals 14 residues. Trimming stripped 3 bases from V and 4 bases from J, with 12 bases between. The CDR3 is CASSFTGEVYGYTF. As DNA, the CDR3 is TGTGCCAGCAGTTTTACCGGGGAGGTCTATGGCTACACCTTC.

The chain recombines TRBV7-9 with TRBJ1-2; the D gene is possibly TRBD1 (6 bases). The germline V gene has CDR1 SEHNR and CDR2 FQNEAQ (reference sequence). V lost 5 bases and J lost 4, with 11 bases in between. The CDR3 loop spans 13 amino acids. CDR3 coding DNA: TGTGCCAGCAGCCCACAGGGACCCTATGGCTACACCTTC. It translates to CASSPQGPYGYTF.

V usage is TRBV5-1 and J usage is TRBJ2-1; TRBD2 agrees at 7 bases. Germline CDR1 and CDR2: SGHRS and YFSETQ. J lost 6 bases, V lost 1 base, and 7 bases had no gene match. This CDR3 contains 15 residues. In DNA form, the CDR3 reads TGCGCCAGCAGCTTGCTCTTGGGGGGGGGCAATGAGCAGTTCTTC. This encodes CASSLLLGGGNEQFF.

This chain joins TRBV18 and TRBJ2-3, with 11 bases lining up with TRBD1. CDR3 length equals 14 residues. Germline loops: CDR1 KGHSH, CDR2 LQKENI. The V gene end was trimmed by 4 bases and the J gene end by 7 bases; junction bases not matched to a gene: 4. The CDR3 DNA sequence: TGTGCCAGCTCACTGGACAGGGGGCGAAATACGCAGTATTTT. Encoded protein: CASSLDRGRNTQYF.

The CDR3 region has the DNA TGTGCCAGCAGTTACTCCGGGTCTGGGGCCAACGTCCTGACTTTC. It yields the protein CASSYSGSGANVLTF. The rearrangement joins TRBV6-5 to TRBJ2-6, with D unresolved. This CDR3 region has 15 residues. The germline V and J ends were trimmed by 0 bases and 1 base, with 4 bases remaining between them. Germline values: CDR1 MNHEY, CDR2 SVGAGI.

This CDR3 reads CATGEVGGLNQPQHF. The CDR3 bases are TGTGCCACCGGGGAGGTCGGTGGGCTAAATCAGCCCCAGCATTTT. The chain combines TRBV27 with TRBJ1-5; D is uncertain. V shed 10 bases and J shed 4 bases, with 20 bases lying between them. The CDR3 contains 15 residues. CDR1 and CDR2 (germline): MNHEY, SMNVEV (reference sequence).

On this clone: One junction end disagrees with the germline gene, perhaps due to a read error. The gene calls are TRBV7-2 and TRBJ2-7; TRBD2 matches at 9 bases. This CDR3 has 15 amino acids. Germline assignment: CDR1 SGHTA and CDR2 FQGNSA. Here the CDR3 DNA reads TGTGCCAGCAGCTTAGCCGGGACTAGCTACGACGAGCGGTACTTC. It codes for CASSLAGTSYDERYF.

The DNA of the CDR3 is TGTGCCAGCAGTTTAAAGACTAGCGGGGGCGAGACCCAGTACTTC. Translating it yields CASSLKTSGGETQYF. The chain couples TRBV6-9 to TRBJ2-5; 12 bases fit TRBD2. V lost 4 bases to trimming and J lost 5 bases; unmatched junction nucleotides: 5. This CDR3 has 15 amino acids. Germline-derived CDR1 and CDR2 are MNHGY and SVAAGI.

This chain uses TRBV7-9 with TRBJ1-6; D is unclear. The germline CDR1 and CDR2 sequences are SEHNR and FQNEAQ (reference sequence). CDR3 length equals 16 residues. Trimming removed 3 bases at V and 6 bases at J, with 15 bases between. The CDR3 DNA follows: TGTGCCAGCAGCTTGACGGGCCCGGGAATTAATTCACCCCTCCACTTT. Its protein is CASSLTGPGINSPLHF. The full variable domain, in which reference TRBV7-9 and TRBJ1-6 provide the parts outside the CDR3, is DTGVSQNPRHKITKRGQNVTFRCDPISEHNRLYWYRQTLGQGPEFLTYFQNEAQLEKSRLLSDRFSAERPKGSFSTLEIQRTEQGDSAMYLCASSLTGPGINSPLHFGNGTRLTVT.

This chain links TRBV6-5 with TRBJ2-7; possibly TRBD2 for D (6 bases). V was pared by 6 bases and J by 5 bases, with 14 bases between. Germline CDR1 reads MNHEY; CDR2 reads SVGAGI. The CDR3 has 13 residues. The CDR3, as DNA: TGTGCCAGCAGAGGGCTAGGGGAGGACGAGCAGTACTTC. Its translation is CASRGLGEDEQYF.

V is TRBV28 and J is TRBJ2-7; TRBD1 might be the D (6 bases). CDR3 length: 15 amino acids. CDR1 MDHEN and CDR2 SYDVKM come from the germline V gene. V was trimmed by 6 bases and J by 1 base, leaving 16 bases between them. CDR3 sequence reads: CASSDTGLGSYEQYF. As DNA, the CDR3 is TGTGCCAGCAGCGATACAGGGTTAGGGTCCTACGAGCAGTACTTC.

This rearrangement joins TRBV7-2 to TRBJ1-6; the D is unclear. The CDR3 covers 14 residues. The germline V and J ends were trimmed by 3 bases and 7 bases, with 10 bases remaining between them. The V gene's germline CDR1 is SGHTA and CDR2 FQGNSA. The CDR3 DNA reads as TGTGCCAGCAGCTTGACATCGCCCAATTCACCCCTCCACTTT. Encoded protein: CASSLTSPNSPLHF.